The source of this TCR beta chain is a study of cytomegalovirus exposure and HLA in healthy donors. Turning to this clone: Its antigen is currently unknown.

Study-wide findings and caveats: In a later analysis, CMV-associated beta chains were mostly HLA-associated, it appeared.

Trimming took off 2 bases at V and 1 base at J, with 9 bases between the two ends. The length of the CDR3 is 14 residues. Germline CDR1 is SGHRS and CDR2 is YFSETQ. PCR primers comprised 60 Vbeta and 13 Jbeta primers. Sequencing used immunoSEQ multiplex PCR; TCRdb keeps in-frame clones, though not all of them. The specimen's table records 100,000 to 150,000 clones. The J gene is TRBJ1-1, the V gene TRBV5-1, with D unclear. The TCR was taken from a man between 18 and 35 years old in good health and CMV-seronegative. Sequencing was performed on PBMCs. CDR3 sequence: CASSLGSANTEAFF. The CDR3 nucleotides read TGCGCCAGCAGCTTAGGCAGCGCGAACACTGAAGCTTTCTTT.